Listed below are T cell receptor beta chains from one sample, sequenced in a study of T cell repertoires in cytomegalovirus infection. TCRdb passed the reads through MiXCR, listing each CDR3 protein once. The sample has 30,000 to 40,000 distinct CDR3 sequences; over 50% are singletons. The antigens these receptors bind are not known. The sequenced sample was CD8+ T cells from cultured PBMCs, obtained from culture after CMV antigen stimulation. The receptors here all came from a human donor in good health (CMV status not recorded). Some clones in this sample may be carry-over from other donors' samples. The CDR3 runs from the conserved cysteine through the conserved F or W. D genes are given only for firm matches. Expanded clones are given a class, and other clones once, few, many or no size at all.

size	V	J	D	CDR3	DNA
NA	TRBV6-6	TRBJ1-1	TRBD1	CASSHRQGSWTEAFF	TGTGCCAGCAGCCATAGACAGGGATCGTGGACTGAAGCTTTCTTT
few	TRBV20-1	TRBJ2-7	TRBD2	CSATRGTSLYEQYF	TGCAGTGCTACTCGGGGGACTAGTCTCTACGAGCAGTACTTC
NA	TRBV5-4	TRBJ2-1	TRBD2	CASSLSRERGNHEQFF	TGTGCCAGCAGCTTGTCCCGGGAGCGGGGTAACCATGAGCAGTTCTTC
NA	TRBV6-5	TRBJ1-5	NA	CASSYARVQPQHF	TGTGCCAGCAGTTACGCCCGCGTTCAGCCCCAGCATTTT
few	TRBV7-6	TRBJ1-1	NA	CASSLGQRGTEAFF	TGTGCCAGCAGCTTAGGGCAGAGGGGGACTGAAGCTTTCTTT
many	TRBV28	TRBJ1-5	NA	CASRRQAFNQPQHF	TGTGCCAGTAGAAGACAGGCCTTCAATCAGCCCCAGCATTTT
NA	TRBV27	TRBJ1-1	NA	CASSLTIGLNTEAFF	TGTGCCAGCAGTTTAACGATCGGCCTGAACACTGAAGCTTTCTTT
NA	TRBV9	TRBJ2-1	TRBD2	CASSVAGGSDEQFF	TGTGCCAGCAGCGTGGCGGGGGGCAGCGATGAGCAGTTCTTC
few	TRBV5-5	TRBJ2-6	NA	CASSPGVSGANVLTF	TGTGCCAGCAGCCCCGGAGTCTCTGGGGCCAACGTCCTGACTTTC
NA	TRBV12-3/TRBV12-4	TRBJ2-3	NA	CASSPRIDTQYF	TGTGCCAGCAGCCCGAGGATAGATACGCAGTATTTT
NA	TRBV9	TRBJ1-4	TRBD1	CASSVGDRTNEKLFF	TGTGCCAGCAGCGTAGGGGACAGAACTAATGAAAAACTGTTTTTT
few	TRBV7-8	TRBJ1-5	NA	CASSYRDNDQPQHF	TGTGCCAGCAGCTACCGGGACAATGATCAGCCCCAGCATTTT
NA	TRBV6-5	TRBJ1-5	NA	CASSYSAEYSNQPQHF	TGTGCCAGCAGTTACTCGGCCGAGTATAGCAATCAGCCCCAGCATTTT
few	TRBV28	TRBJ2-7	NA	CASSFPFLSYEQYF	TGTGCCAGCAGTTTCCCTTTCCTCTCCTACGAGCAGTACTTC
NA	TRBV6-5	TRBJ2-3	TRBD2	CASSYPGGATDTQYF	TGTGCCAGCAGTTATCCCGGGGGGGCGACAGATACGCAGTATTTT
NA	TRBV25-1	TRBJ2-7	NA	CASSDSGRRQYSSYEQYF	TGTGCCAGCAGTGACTCCGGACGAAGGCAGTATAGTTCCTACGAGCAGTACTTC
few	TRBV11-1	TRBJ1-1	TRBD1	CASSSGGGARREAFF	TGTGCCAGCAGCTCGGGAGGGGGCGCCCGGCGTGAAGCTTTCTTT
NA	TRBV4-1	TRBJ1-5	TRBD1	CASSQATGSNQPQHF	TGCGCCAGCAGCCAAGCGACAGGGAGCAATCAGCCCCAGCATTTT
few	TRBV6-1	TRBJ2-7	TRBD1	CASRTGGGEQYF	TGTGCCAGCAGAACAGGGGGCGGCGAGCAGTACTTC
NA	TRBV12-3/TRBV12-4	TRBJ2-7	NA	CASSLEGSEQYF	TGTGCCAGCAGTTTAGAGGGAAGCGAGCAGTACTTC
NA	TRBV7-6	TRBJ2-1	NA	CASSLGLSSGEQFF	TGTGCCAGCAGCTTAGGACTATCCTCCGGTGAGCAGTTCTTC
NA	TRBV20-1	TRBJ1-1	NA	CSARDPGVYTEAFF	TGCAGTGCTAGAGATCCGGGGGTCTACACTGAAGCTTTCTTT
few	TRBV20-1	TRBJ2-7	NA	CSASPSTYEQYF	TGCAGTGCTAGTCCCAGTACCTACGAGCAGTACTTC
NA	TRBV20-1	TRBJ2-3	TRBD2	CSARVAGGPNTQYF	TGCAGTGCTAGAGTAGCGGGGGGGCCTAATACGCAGTATTTT
NA	TRBV19	TRBJ2-7	TRBD2	CASRGPGTSGSYEQYF	TGTGCCAGTAGGGGCCCCGGGACTAGCGGATCCTACGAGCAGTACTTC
few	TRBV27	TRBJ2-2	TRBD1	CASSPGEGTVITGELFF	TGTGCCAGCAGTCCAGGGGAAGGGACAGTGATAACCGGGGAGCTGTTTTTT
NA	TRBV28	TRBJ2-2	TRBD2	CASSIHPFPGGAGELFF	TGTGCCAGCAGTATTCACCCCTTTCCGGGAGGCGCCGGGGAGCTGTTTTTT
many	TRBV6-1	TRBJ2-6	NA	CASDREVSGANVLTF	TGTGCCAGCGACAGGGAGGTCTCTGGGGCCAACGTCCTGACTTTC
NA	TRBV2	TRBJ2-2	NA	CASRGDGSGGELFF	TGTGCCAGCAGGGGGGACGGCTCAGGAGGGGAGCTGTTTTTT
once	TRBV15	TRBJ1-2	TRBD1	CATMDGGQGDYGYTF	TGTGCCACCATGGATGGGGGACAGGGAGACTATGGCTACACCTTC
NA	TRBV19	TRBJ2-1	NA	CASKSGLNNEQFF	TGTGCCAGTAAATCGGGACTTAACAATGAGCAGTTCTTC
few	TRBV7-2	TRBJ2-1	NA	CASSLTTAETYPYNEQFF	TGTGCCAGCAGCTTAACGACCGCCGAGACCTACCCTTACAATGAGCAGTTCTTC
NA	TRBV25-1	TRBJ1-2	NA	CASRGPKDVEIYGYTF	TGTGCCAGCAGAGGACCGAAGGACGTTGAGATCTATGGCTACACCTTC
NA	TRBV11-2	TRBJ1-1	TRBD1	CASSPGQGSTEAFF	TGTGCCAGCAGCCCCGGACAGGGGTCCACTGAAGCTTTCTTT
few	TRBV4-1	TRBJ2-7	NA	CASSQRWVGYEQYF	TGCGCCAGCAGCCAGCGGTGGGTCGGCTACGAGCAGTACTTC
few	TRBV11-1	TRBJ2-1	TRBD1	CASSLRTGYNEQFF	TGTGCCAGCAGCCTCAGGACAGGATACAATGAGCAGTTCTTC
NA	TRBV11-2	TRBJ2-5	NA	CASSLWGRAQETQYF	TGTGCCAGCAGCTTATGGGGAAGGGCTCAAGAGACCCAGTACTTC